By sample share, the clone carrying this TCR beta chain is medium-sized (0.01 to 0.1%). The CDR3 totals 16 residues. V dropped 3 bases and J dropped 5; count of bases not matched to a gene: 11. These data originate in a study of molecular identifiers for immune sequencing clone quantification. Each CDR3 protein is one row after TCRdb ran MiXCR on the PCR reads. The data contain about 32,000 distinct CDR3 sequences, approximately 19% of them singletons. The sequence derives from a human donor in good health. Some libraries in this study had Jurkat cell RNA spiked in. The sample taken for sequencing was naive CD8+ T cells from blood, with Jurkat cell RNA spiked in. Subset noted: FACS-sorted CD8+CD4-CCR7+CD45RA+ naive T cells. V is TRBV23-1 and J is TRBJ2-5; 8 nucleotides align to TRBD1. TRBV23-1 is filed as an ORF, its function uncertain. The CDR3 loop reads CASSQPTGDQGETQYF. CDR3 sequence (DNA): TGCGCCAGCAGTCAGCCGACAGGGGATCAGGGGGAGACCCAGTACTTC.